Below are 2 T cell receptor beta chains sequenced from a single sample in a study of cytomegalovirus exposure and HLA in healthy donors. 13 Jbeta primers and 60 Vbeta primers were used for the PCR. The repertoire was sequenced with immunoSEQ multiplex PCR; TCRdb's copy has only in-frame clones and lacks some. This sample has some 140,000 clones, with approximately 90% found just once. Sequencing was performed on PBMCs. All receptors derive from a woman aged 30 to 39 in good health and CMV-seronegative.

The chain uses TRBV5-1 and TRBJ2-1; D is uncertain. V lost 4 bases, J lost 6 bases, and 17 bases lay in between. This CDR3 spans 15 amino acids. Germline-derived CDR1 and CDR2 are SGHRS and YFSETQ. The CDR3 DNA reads TGCGCCAGCAGCCCGGCTTGGGCCGCTGCCAATGAGCAGTTCTTC. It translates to CASSPAWAAANEQFF.

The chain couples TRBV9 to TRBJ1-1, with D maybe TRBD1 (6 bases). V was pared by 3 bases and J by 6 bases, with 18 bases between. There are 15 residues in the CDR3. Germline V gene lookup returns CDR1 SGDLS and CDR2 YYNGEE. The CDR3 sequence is CASSAKGSRGAEAFF. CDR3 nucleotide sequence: TGTGCCAGCAGCGCCAAGGGAAGCAGGGGCGCTGAAGCTTTCTTT.